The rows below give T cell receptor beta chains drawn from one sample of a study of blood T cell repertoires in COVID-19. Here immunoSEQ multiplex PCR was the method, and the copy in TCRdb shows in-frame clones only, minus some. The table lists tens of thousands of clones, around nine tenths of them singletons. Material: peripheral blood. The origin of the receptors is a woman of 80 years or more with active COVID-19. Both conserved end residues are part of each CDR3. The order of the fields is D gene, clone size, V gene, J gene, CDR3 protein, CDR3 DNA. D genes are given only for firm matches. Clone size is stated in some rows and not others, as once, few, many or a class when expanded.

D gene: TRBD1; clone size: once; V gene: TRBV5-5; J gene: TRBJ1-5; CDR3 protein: CASSVGTDRNQPQHF; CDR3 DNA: TGTGCCAGCAGCGTTGGGACAGACAGAAATCAGCCCCAGCATTTT
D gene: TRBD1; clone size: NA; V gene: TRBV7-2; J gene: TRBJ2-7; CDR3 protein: CASSSGQEPREQYF; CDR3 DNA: TGTGCCAGCAGCTCCGGACAGGAACCTCGGGAGCAGTACTTC
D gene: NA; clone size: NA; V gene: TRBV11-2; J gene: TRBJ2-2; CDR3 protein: CASRRVMSAGELFF; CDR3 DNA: TGTGCCAGCAGGAGGGTAATGTCGGCCGGGGAGCTGTTTTTT
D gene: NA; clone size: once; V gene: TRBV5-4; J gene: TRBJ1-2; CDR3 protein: CASSLETGYYGYTF; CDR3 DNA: TGTGCCAGCAGCTTGGAAACAGGATACTATGGCTACACCTTC
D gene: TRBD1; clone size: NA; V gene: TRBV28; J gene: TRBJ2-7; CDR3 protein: CASSMRRDRAEQYF; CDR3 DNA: TGTGCCAGCAGTATGCGCCGGGACAGGGCCGAGCAGTACTTC
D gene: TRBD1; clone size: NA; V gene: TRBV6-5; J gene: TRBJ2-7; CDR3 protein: CASTPPGQGANEQYF; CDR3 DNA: TGTGCCAGCACCCCACCTGGACAGGGGGCTAACGAGCAGTACTTC
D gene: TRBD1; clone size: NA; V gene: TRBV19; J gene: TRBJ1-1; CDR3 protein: CASSILGQGRTEAFF; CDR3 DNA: TGTGCCAGTAGTATTTTGGGACAGGGACGGACTGAAGCTTTCTTT
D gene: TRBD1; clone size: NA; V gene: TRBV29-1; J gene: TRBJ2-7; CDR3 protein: CSVGQGAPMEQYF; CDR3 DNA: TGCAGCGTTGGACAGGGAGCCCCCATGGAGCAGTACTTC
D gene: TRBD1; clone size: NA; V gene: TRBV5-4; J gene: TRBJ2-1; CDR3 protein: CASSPGQVVHEQFF; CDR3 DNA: TGTGCCAGCAGCCCGGGACAGGTAGTTCATGAGCAGTTCTTC
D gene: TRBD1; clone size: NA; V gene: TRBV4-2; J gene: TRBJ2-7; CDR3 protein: CASSQDFRDRGPPYEQYF; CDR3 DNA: TGTGCCAGCAGCCAAGATTTTCGGGACAGGGGACCCCCCTACGAGCAGTACTTC
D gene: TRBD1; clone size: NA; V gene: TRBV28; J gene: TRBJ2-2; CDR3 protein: CASSLWGQGGAGELFF; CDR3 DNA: TGTGCCAGCAGTTTATGGGGACAGGGAGGCGCCGGGGAGCTGTTTTTT
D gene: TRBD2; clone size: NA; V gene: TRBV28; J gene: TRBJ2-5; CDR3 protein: CASSLNGLGGSGIGETQYF; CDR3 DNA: TGTGCCAGCAGTTTAAACGGGCTCGGGGGGAGCGGGATAGGCGAGACCCAGTACTTC
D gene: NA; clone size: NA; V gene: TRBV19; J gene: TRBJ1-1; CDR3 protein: CASSIGNTNTEAFF; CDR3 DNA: TGTGCCAGTAGTATCGGGAACACTAACACTGAAGCTTTCTTT
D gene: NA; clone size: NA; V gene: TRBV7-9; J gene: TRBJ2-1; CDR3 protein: CASSRGSNEQFF; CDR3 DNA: TGTGCCAGCAGCAGAGGGTCCAATGAGCAGTTCTTC
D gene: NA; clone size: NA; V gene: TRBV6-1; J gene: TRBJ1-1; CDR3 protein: CASSELQVGEAFF; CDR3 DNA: TGTGCCAGCAGTGAACTACAGGTAGGGGAAGCTTTCTTT
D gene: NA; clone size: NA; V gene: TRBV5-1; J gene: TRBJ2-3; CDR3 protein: CASTKTGEWATDTQYF; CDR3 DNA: TGCGCCAGCACCAAAACGGGGGAGTGGGCCACAGATACGCAGTATTTT
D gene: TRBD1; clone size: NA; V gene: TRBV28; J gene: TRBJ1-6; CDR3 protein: CASSFQGTVWLRALHF; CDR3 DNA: TGTGCCAGCAGTTTTCAGGGGACAGTTTGGCTTCGGGCCCTCCACTTT
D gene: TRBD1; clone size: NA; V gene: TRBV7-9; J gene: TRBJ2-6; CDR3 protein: CASSLGDRVVAGANVLTF; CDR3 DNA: TGTGCCAGCAGCTTAGGGGACAGGGTAGTAGCTGGGGCCAACGTCCTGACTTTC
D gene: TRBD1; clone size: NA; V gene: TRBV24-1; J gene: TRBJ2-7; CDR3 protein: CATSDPSDRDRTSYEQYF; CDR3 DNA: TGTGCCACCAGTGACCCAAGCGACCGGGACAGGACATCCTACGAGCAGTACTTC
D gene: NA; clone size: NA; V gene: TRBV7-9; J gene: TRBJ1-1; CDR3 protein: CASNSGDTEAFF; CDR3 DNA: TGTGCCAGCAATTCGGGGGACACTGAAGCTTTCTTT
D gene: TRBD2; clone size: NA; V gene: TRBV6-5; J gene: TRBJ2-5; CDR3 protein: CASSGVRGGQETQYF; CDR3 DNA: TGTGCCAGCAGCGGAGTTCGGGGGGGGCAAGAGACCCAGTACTTC
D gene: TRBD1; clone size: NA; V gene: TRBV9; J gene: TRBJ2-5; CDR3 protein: CASSVGQGWETQYF; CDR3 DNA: TGTGCCAGCAGCGTCGGACAGGGGTGGGAGACCCAGTACTTC
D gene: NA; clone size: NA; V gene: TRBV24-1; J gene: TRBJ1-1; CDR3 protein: CATSAGRGTEAFF; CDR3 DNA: TGTGCCACCAGTGCCGGCCGGGGCACTGAAGCTTTCTTT
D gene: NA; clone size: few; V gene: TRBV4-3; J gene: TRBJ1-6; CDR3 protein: CASSRTELEDSPLHF; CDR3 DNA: TGCGCCAGCAGCCGGACAGAACTAGAAGATTCACCCCTCCACTTT
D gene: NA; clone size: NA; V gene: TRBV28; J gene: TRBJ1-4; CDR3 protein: CATHGGGGSNEKLFF; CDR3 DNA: TGTGCCACCCATGGGGGCGGCGGGTCTAATGAAAAACTGTTTTTT
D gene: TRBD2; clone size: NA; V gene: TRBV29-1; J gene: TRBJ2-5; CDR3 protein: CSVSGTSGSSRETQYF; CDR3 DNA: TGCAGCGTGTCCGGGACTAGCGGGAGTTCACGAGAGACCCAGTACTTC
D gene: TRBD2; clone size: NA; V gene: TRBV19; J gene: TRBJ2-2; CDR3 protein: CASLGLAGVLTGELFF; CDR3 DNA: TGTGCCAGCCTTGGACTAGCGGGAGTATTGACCGGGGAGCTGTTTTTT
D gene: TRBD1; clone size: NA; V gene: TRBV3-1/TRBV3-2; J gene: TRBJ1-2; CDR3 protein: CASSDRGTDGYTF; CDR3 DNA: TGTGCCAGCAGCGACAGGGGGACAGACGGCTACACCTTC
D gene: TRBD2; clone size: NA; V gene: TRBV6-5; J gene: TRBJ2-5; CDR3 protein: CAVLSGRGETQYF; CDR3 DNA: TGTGCCGTCCTGAGCGGGAGGGGAGAGACCCAGTACTTC
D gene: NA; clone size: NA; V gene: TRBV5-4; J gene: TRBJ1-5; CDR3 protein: CASRDGLSNQPQHF; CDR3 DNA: TGTGCCAGCAGGGACGGACTTAGCAATCAGCCCCAGCATTTT
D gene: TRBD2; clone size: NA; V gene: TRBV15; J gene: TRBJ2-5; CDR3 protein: CATSRANGGAETQYF; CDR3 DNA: TGTGCCACCAGCAGAGCTAACGGGGGGGCTGAGACCCAGTACTTC
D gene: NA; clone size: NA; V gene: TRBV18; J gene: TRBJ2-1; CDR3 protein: CASSPGRAVLGIDEQFF; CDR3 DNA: TGTGCCAGCTCACCAGGGCGAGCGGTCCTCGGGATAGATGAGCAGTTCTTC
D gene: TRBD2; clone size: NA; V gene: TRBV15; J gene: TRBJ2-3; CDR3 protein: CATSPGQAGGADTQYF; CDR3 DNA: TGTGCCACCAGCCCCGGACAAGCGGGAGGGGCAGATACGCAGTATTTT
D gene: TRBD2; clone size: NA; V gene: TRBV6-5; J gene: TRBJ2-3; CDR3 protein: CASSSTSGTDTQYF; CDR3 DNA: TGTGCCAGCAGTTCAACTAGCGGCACAGATACGCAGTATTTT
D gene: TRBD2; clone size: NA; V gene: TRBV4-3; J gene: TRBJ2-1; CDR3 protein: CASSPTGRGLAGSALNEQFF; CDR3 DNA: TGCGCCAGCAGCCCGACAGGCCGGGGACTAGCGGGATCAGCCCTCAATGAGCAGTTCTTC
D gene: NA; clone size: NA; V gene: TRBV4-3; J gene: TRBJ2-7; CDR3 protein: CASSQDPVWSYEQYF; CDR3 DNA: TGCGCCAGCAGCCAAGATCCAGTTTGGTCCTACGAGCAGTACTTC
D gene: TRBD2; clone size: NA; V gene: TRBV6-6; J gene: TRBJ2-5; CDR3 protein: CASSYWTSGKETQYF; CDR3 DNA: TGTGCCAGCAGTTACTGGACTAGCGGGAAAGAGACCCAGTACTTC
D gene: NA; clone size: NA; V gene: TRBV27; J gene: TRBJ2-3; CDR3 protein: CASSNPGGTDTQYF; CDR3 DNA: TGTGCCAGCAGTAATCCGGGGGGCACAGATACGCAGTATTTT
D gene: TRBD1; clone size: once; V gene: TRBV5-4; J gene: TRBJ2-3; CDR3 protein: CASSPTGDSTDTQYF; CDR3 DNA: TGTGCCAGCAGCCCTACAGGGGATAGCACAGATACGCAGTATTTT
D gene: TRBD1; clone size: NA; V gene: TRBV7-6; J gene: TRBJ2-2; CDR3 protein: CASSSGGQGNTGELFF; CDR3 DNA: TGTGCCAGCAGCTCCGGGGGACAGGGGAACACCGGGGAGCTGTTTTTT
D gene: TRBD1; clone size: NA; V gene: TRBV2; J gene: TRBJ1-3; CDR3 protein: CASSGTGSGNTIYF; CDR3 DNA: TGTGCCAGCAGTGGGACAGGGTCTGGAAACACCATATATTTT
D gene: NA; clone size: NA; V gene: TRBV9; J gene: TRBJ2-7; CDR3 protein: CATPVRISYEQYF; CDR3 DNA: TGTGCCACCCCGGTGAGGATCTCCTACGAGCAGTACTTC
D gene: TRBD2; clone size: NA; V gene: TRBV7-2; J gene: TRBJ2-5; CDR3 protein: CASGRVSLVETQYF; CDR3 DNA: TGTGCTAGCGGGAGGGTGTCATTGGTAGAGACCCAGTACTTC
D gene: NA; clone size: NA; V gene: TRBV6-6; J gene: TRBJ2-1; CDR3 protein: CASRRRGNEQFF; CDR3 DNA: TGTGCCAGCAGGCGACGGGGGAATGAGCAGTTCTTC
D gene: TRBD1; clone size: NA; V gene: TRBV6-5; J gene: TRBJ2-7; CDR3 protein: CAVGDPGQGYEQYF; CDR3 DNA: TGTGCCGTCGGGGACCCGGGACAGGGCTACGAGCAGTACTTC
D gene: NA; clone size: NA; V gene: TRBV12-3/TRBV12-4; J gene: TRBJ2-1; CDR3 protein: CASSFGLRNEQFF; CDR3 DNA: TGTGCCAGCAGTTTTGGATTGAGGAATGAGCAGTTCTTC
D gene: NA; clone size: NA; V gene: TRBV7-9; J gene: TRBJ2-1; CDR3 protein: CASSLSSGESLNEQFF; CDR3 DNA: TGTGCCAGCAGCTTAAGTAGCGGAGAGAGCCTCAATGAGCAGTTCTTC
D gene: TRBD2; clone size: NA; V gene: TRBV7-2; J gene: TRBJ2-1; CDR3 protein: CASSLGVGREWDNEQFF; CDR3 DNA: TGTGCCAGCAGCTTAGGTGTGGGGCGGGAGTGGGACAATGAGCAGTTCTTC
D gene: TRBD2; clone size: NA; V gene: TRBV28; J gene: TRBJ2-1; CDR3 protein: CATSGKGNEQFF; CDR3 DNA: TGTGCCACTAGCGGGAAGGGCAATGAGCAGTTCTTC
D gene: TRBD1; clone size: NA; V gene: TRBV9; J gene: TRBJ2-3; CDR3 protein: CASSVDRGVADTQYF; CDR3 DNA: TGTGCCAGCAGCGTAGACAGGGGGGTTGCAGATACGCAGTATTTT
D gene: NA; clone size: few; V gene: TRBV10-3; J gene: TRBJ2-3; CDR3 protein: CAISDIRDTQYF; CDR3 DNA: TGTGCCATCAGTGATATCAGAGATACGCAGTATTTT
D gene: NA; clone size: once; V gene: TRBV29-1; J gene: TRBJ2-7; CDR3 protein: CSVDGGGDVYEQYF; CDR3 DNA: TGCAGCGTTGATGGGGGAGGTGATGTCTACGAGCAGTACTTC
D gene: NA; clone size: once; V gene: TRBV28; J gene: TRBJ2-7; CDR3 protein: CASSYKPGYEQYF; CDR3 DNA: TGTGCCAGCAGTTACAAGCCGGGTTACGAGCAGTACTTC
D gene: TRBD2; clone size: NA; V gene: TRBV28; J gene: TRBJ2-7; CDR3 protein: CASSSGLLYYEQYF; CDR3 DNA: TGTGCCAGCAGCTCGGGACTACTATACTACGAGCAGTACTTC
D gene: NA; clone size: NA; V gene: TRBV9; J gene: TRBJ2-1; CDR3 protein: CASSRQFSYNEQFF; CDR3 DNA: TGTGCCAGCAGCCGACAGTTCTCCTACAATGAGCAGTTCTTC
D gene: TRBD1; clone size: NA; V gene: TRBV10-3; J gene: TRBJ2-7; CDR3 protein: CAIKGTGDEQYF; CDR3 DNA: TGTGCCATCAAGGGGACAGGGGACGAGCAGTACTTC